The 20 T cell receptor beta chains reported below all come from one sample, sequenced in a study of blood T cell repertoires in COVID-19. Data came from immunoSEQ multiplex PCR; TCRdb stores just in-frame clones and leaves some out. This sample carries about 170,000 clones, 75% to 90% of them seen once, and the ten largest clones take 3.5% to 5%. The sequencing input was PBMCs or T cells enriched from blood (not recorded which). All receptors derive from a woman in her fifties or sixties who had recovered from COVID-19.

CDR3 sequence reads: CASATTGGDGYTF. CDR3 nucleotides: TGTGCCAGCGCTACGACAGGGGGCGACGGCTACACCTTC. The gene calls are TRBV27 and TRBJ1-2, with 10 nucleotides matching TRBD1. From germline, CDR1 is MNHEY and CDR2 SMNVEV (reference sequence). This CDR3 spans 13 amino acids. Trimming removed 8 bases from V and 8 bases from J; junction bases left unmatched: 8.

This chain connects TRBV7-2 to TRBJ2-7; perhaps TRBD1 as D (5 bases). This CDR3 spans 15 amino acids. Germline CDR1 reads SGHTA; CDR2 reads FQGNSA. Between the trimmed V and J ends, which lost 5 bases and 0 bases, there was a span of 14 bases. CDR3 bases: TGTGCCAGCAGCCTCCCAGGAACAGGCTCCTACGAGCAGTACGTC. Its protein is CASSLPGTGSYEQYV.

There are a few counts of this clone. The sample contains more than one DNA sequence encoding this CDR3. This rearrangement joins TRBV5-1 to TRBJ1-1, with a possible D match to TRBD1 (6 bases). Trimming pared 0 bases from V and 1 base from J, leaving 10 bases between. CDR1 SGHRS and CDR2 YFSETQ come from the germline V gene. The CDR3 contains 15 residues. The CDR3 loop is CASSLGGTSNTEAFF. The CDR3 nucleotides are TGCGCCAGCAGCTTGGGGGGGACATCGAACACTGAAGCTTTCTTT.

V gene TRBV10-1 combines with J gene TRBJ1-1, with TRBD1 identical over 7 bases. The germline V gene has CDR1 WNHNN and CDR2 SYGVQD (reference sequence). V gave up 4 bases and J gave up 4 bases; unmatched junction bases: 12. CDR3 size: 16 residues. As DNA, the CDR3 is TGCGCCAGCAGTGGAGGGGCAGGGGGGTCGCGCACTGAAGCTTTCTTT. It encodes CASSGGAGGSRTEAFF.

There are a few counts of this clone. The genes are TRBV28 and TRBJ1-1; 9 bases agree with TRBD1. Looked up from germline, CDR1 is MDHEN and CDR2 is SYDVKM. The V and J ends lost 4 bases and 7 bases, in that order; junction bases with no gene match: 10. CDR3 length: 15 residues. CDR3 DNA sequence: TGTGCCAGCAGTTCCGGGGACAGGGCACTTATTGAAGCTTTCTTT. Its protein is CASSSGDRALIEAFF. The variable domain in full, completed from reference TRBV28 and TRBJ1-1, reads DVKVTQSSRYLVKRTGEKVFLECVQDMDHENMFWYRQDPGLGLRLIYFSYDVKMKEKGDIPEGYSVSREKKERFSLILESASTNQTSMYLCASSSGDRALIEAFFGQGTRLTVV.

This sequence joins TRBV15 and TRBJ2-5, with D unresolved. This CDR3 region has 15 residues. Trimming cost V 2 bases and J 4 bases, with 14 bases left between them. Germline V gene lookup returns CDR1 LNHNV and CDR2 YYDKDF (reference sequence). The CDR3 region is CATSRMPGERETQYF. CDR3 nucleotides: TGTGCCACCAGCAGAATGCCCGGAGAAAGAGAGACCCAGTACTTC.

The rearrangement joins TRBV2 to TRBJ1-1; 8 bases are shared with TRBD1. V trimming: 6 bases; J trimming: 2 bases; junction bases outside the gene matches: 2. The germline CDR1 and CDR2 sequences are SNHLY and FYNNEI. The CDR3 has 13 residues. CDR3 region: CASRTGGNTEAFF. CDR3 DNA: TGTGCCAGCAGAACAGGGGGAAACACTGAAGCTTTCTTT.

The chain carries TRBV7-9 and TRBJ1-5; 8 bases map to TRBD1. The V gene end was trimmed by 4 bases and the J gene end by 11 bases; junction bases not matched to a gene: 16. Germline V lookup: CDR1 SEHNR, CDR2 FQNEAQ (reference sequence). The CDR3 extends over 16 amino acids. The CDR3: CASSSVGQGSFSAQHF. DNA for the CDR3: TGTGCCAGCAGCTCCGTTGGACAGGGAAGCTTTTCGGCCCAGCATTTT.

In its sample, this clone was seen a few times. CDR3 region: CASSLGQVRGQPQHF. The CDR3 DNA reads as TGTGCCAGCAGTCTTGGACAAGTCCGTGGTCAGCCCCAGCATTTT. This chain uses TRBV28 with TRBJ1-5; a weak D match, TRBD1 (5 bases). The ends were cut back, 5 bases at V and 6 bases at J, with 17 bases in the middle. Germline V gene data show CDR1 as MDHEN and CDR2 as SYDVKM. CDR3 size: 15 residues.

This chain links TRBV19 with TRBJ2-4; unclear D gene. V lost 3 bases and J 0 bases, leaving 9 bases between the germline ends. The CDR3 loop spans 15 amino acids. Germline CDR1 and CDR2: LNHDA and SQIVND (reference sequence). The CDR3 is CASSIPFLAKNIQYF. In DNA form, the CDR3 reads TGTGCCAGTAGTATTCCCTTTCTAGCCAAAAACATTCAGTACTTC.

This rearrangement joins TRBV10-3 to TRBJ2-1, with unresolved D. The CDR3 is made up of 11 amino acids. Germline V lookup: CDR1 ENHRY, CDR2 SYGVKD. The CDR3 loop is CATAVMDEQFF. The CDR3 nucleotides are TGTGCTACGGCGGTTATGGATGAGCAGTTCTTC.

The chain couples TRBV27 to TRBJ1-5; tentatively, D is TRBD1 (6 bases). In germline, CDR1 is MNHEY, CDR2 SMNVEV (reference sequence). The CDR3 extends over 16 amino acids. Between the trimmed V and J ends, which lost 5 bases and 0 bases, there was a span of 14 bases. The CDR3 coding sequence is TGTGCCAGCAGTCTTAAGGGACACGGTAGCAATCAGCCCCAGCATTTT. Translation gives CASSLKGHGSNQPQHF.

The J gene is TRBJ2-2, the V gene TRBV6-6, with D perhaps matching TRBD1 (5 bases). Trimming left V 4 bases short and J 6 bases short, with 12 bases between. CDR3 length: 14 residues. Per the germline V gene, CDR1 is MNHNY and CDR2 is SVGAGI (reference sequence). CDR3 loop: CASSLQGTPGELFF. The CDR3 bases are TGTGCCAGCAGTTTGCAGGGTACTCCCGGGGAGCTGTTTTTT.

The chain uses TRBV10-3 and TRBJ2-1, with a weak D call TRBD2 (5 bases). In germline, CDR1 is ENHRY, CDR2 SYGVKD. The CDR3 loop spans 15 amino acids. Trimming removed 4 bases at V and 2 bases at J, with 12 bases between. This CDR3 reads CAISGTGDPYNEQFF. The DNA for the CDR3 is TGTGCCATCAGTGGGACTGGGGATCCCTACAATGAGCAGTTCTTC.

The chain joins TRBV12-2 to TRBJ1-2. TRBV12-2 is a documented pseudogene. The CDR3 is 17 residues long. CDR3 in amino acids: CASRLACPDGEFYGYTF. CDR3 coding DNA: TGTGCAAGTCGCTTAGCGTGCCCGGACGGGGAGTTCTATGGCTACACCTTC.

V gene TRBV9 combines with J gene TRBJ1-6; D might be TRBD1 (5 bases). This CDR3 contains 14 residues. Germline V gives CDR1 SGDLS, CDR2 YYNGEE. Trimming removed 3 bases at V and 8 bases at J, with 12 bases between. This CDR3 reads CASSGPGGDSPLHF. The CDR3 bases are TGTGCCAGCAGCGGGCCCGGGGGGGATTCACCCCTCCACTTT.

J is TRBJ1-2 and V is TRBV3-1 (or the pseudogene TRBV3-2); the D gene is possibly TRBD1 (6 bases). V was trimmed by 2 bases and J by 6 bases, leaving 28 bases between them. This CDR3 contains 19 residues. Germline V lookup: CDR1 LGHDT, CDR2 YNNKEL (reference sequence). The CDR3 coding sequence is TGTGCCAGCAGCCAACCCTTCCGACCACAGGGAGAGGGACGGGATGGCTACACCTTC. It codes for CASSQPFRPQGEGRDGYTF.

V is TRBV6-1 and J is TRBJ1-2; weak D call: TRBD1 (6 bases). This CDR3 has 17 residues. V was trimmed by 2 bases and J by 3 bases, leaving 19 bases between them. The germline V gene encodes CDR1 MNHNS and CDR2 SASEGT. CDR3 DNA sequence: TGTGCCAGCAGTGAAACCCTGGGGGGGGGCGTCGACTATGGCTACACCTTC. It encodes CASSETLGGGVDYGYTF.

In DNA form, the CDR3 reads TGTGCCAGCAGCTTAGCGCAGGGGGCAGATGAAAAACTGTTTTTT. Residues: CASSLAQGADEKLFF. This chain uses TRBV7-9 with TRBJ1-4, with 8 bases fitting TRBD1. Germline V gene lookup returns CDR1 SEHNR and CDR2 FQNEAQ (reference sequence). V dropped 0 bases and J dropped 6; count of bases not matched to a gene: 3. The CDR3 contains 15 residues.

This chain links TRBV7-2 with TRBJ2-3; no firm D call. There are 13 residues in the CDR3. Trimming took 2 bases from V and 6 from J, leaving 9 bases between them. The germline gives CDR1 SGHTA, CDR2 FQGNSA. This CDR3 is CASSLIPRDTQYF. CDR3 sequence (DNA): TGTGCCAGCAGCTTAATCCCCCGGGATACGCAGTATTTT.